The rows below give T cell receptor beta chains drawn from one sample of a study of blood T cell repertoires in COVID-19. Measured with immunoSEQ multiplex PCR; TCRdb has only the in-frame clones, and not every one. The sample has 70,000 or so clones; 70% to 90% are singletons. Sequencing was performed on peripheral blood. The receptor source for this set is a woman of 80 years or more with active COVID-19. The CDR3 runs from the conserved cysteine through the conserved F or W. D genes are given only for firm matches. A row's size may be missing; if present it is once, few, many or a size class.

clone size	D gene	V gene	J gene	CDR3 DNA	CDR3 protein
-	-	TRBV29-1	TRBJ2-3	TGCAGCGTGGAACGACAGACCAGCACAGATACGCAGTATTTT	CSVERQTSTDTQYF
-	-	TRBV5-1	TRBJ2-3	TGCGCCAGCAGCTTGGAAGGAATAGCGTATACGCAGTATTTT	CASSLEGIAYTQYF
-	TRBD2	TRBV5-1	TRBJ2-7	TGCGCCAGCTGGGAGGGTGACTTCTCCTACGAGCAGTACTTC	CASWEGDFSYEQYF
-	-	TRBV6-2/TRBV6-3	TRBJ2-7	TGTGCCAGCACCCCAGTGTTGGCCGTATCAGGTCTCGGGCAGTACTTC	CASTPVLAVSGLGQYF
-	TRBD2	TRBV3-1/TRBV3-2	TRBJ2-7	TGTGCCAGCAGCCGAACCCTAGCGGCCCTGGGGGAGCAGTACTTC	CASSRTLAALGEQYF
-	-	TRBV4-3	TRBJ2-4	TGCGCCAGCAGCCAAGACCACACAGTCGGACTGAACATTCAGTACTTC	CASSQDHTVGLNIQYF
-	-	TRBV10-3	TRBJ2-2	TGTGCCATCAGTCTGGGCCAGGCGAGCTCCACCGGGGAGCTGTTTTTT	CAISLGQASSTGELFF
-	-	TRBV7-2	TRBJ2-3	TGTGCCAGCAGCCCCTCGGTGGGCACAGATACGCAGTATTTT	CASSPSVGTDTQYF
-	-	TRBV4-1	TRBJ1-4	TGCGCCAGCAGCCAAGAAGGGCAGGGCCATGAAAAACTGTTTTTT	CASSQEGQGHEKLFF
-	TRBD1	TRBV6-5	TRBJ2-3	TGTGCCAGCAAACTCGGGACAGCAGATACGCAGTATTTT	CASKLGTADTQYF
-	TRBD1	TRBV6-5	TRBJ1-2	TGTGCCAGCAGTCGGACAGGGAAGTCCTATGGCTACACCTTC	CASSRTGKSYGYTF
-	TRBD2	TRBV7-9	TRBJ2-1	TGTGCCACCCAGACCCTAGCGGGCCGGGTGCCCTACAATGAGCAGTTCTTC	CATQTLAGRVPYNEQFF
-	TRBD1	TRBV2	TRBJ1-5	TGTGCCAGCAGTAGGGACAGGGGCGATCAGCCCCAGCATTTT	CASSRDRGDQPQHF
-	TRBD2	TRBV11-3	TRBJ2-2	TGTGCCAGCAGCTTTAGACTAGCGGCCTTAGGGACCGGGGAGCTGTTTTTT	CASSFRLAALGTGELFF
-	-	TRBV7-3	TRBJ2-3	TGTGCCAGCAGCTTGAATGAGGGAGATACGCAGTATTTT	CASSLNEGDTQYF
-	TRBD1	TRBV4-3	TRBJ1-1	TGCGCCAGCAGCCGGGGACAGGGGAACACTGAAGCTTTCTTT	CASSRGQGNTEAFF
-	-	TRBV21-1	TRBJ1-1	TGTGCCAGCAGCAACGGGGGGACAGGGGGCGACACTGAAGCTTTCTTT	CASSNGGTGGDTEAFF
-	-	TRBV6-4	TRBJ2-1	TGTGCCAGCAGTCCAGAAGGGAGATACAATGAGCAGTTCTTC	CASSPEGRYNEQFF
-	TRBD1	TRBV28	TRBJ1-2	TGTGCCAGCAGAAGGGCCGGGACAGGCTATGGCTACACCTTC	CASRRAGTGYGYTF
-	-	TRBV7-9	TRBJ2-2	TGTGCCAGCAGCTTAGAACGGACCGGGGAGCTGTTTTTT	CASSLERTGELFF
-	-	TRBV9	TRBJ2-7	TGTGCCAGCAGCTCATACCAGGGTTCTTCCGAGCAGTACTTC	CASSSYQGSSEQYF
-	TRBD2	TRBV7-2	TRBJ2-1	TGTGCCAGCAGCGCTGGTACGGGACTAGCGGGTTTTGAGCAGTTCTTC	CASSAGTGLAGFEQFF
few	-	TRBV3-1/TRBV3-2	TRBJ2-3	TGTGCCAGCAGCCCCGGGACTAGGGGACAGGGTACGCAGTATTTT	CASSPGTRGQGTQYF
once	TRBD1	TRBV3-1/TRBV3-2	TRBJ1-2	TGTGCCAGCAGCCAGGACAGGGCCCTCTATGGCTACACCTTC	CASSQDRALYGYTF
-	-	TRBV24-1	TRBJ1-6	TGTGCCACCAGTGAATCTGGCAGATATTCACCCCTCCACTTT	CATSESGRYSPLHF
-	TRBD2	TRBV19	TRBJ2-2	TGTGCCAGTAGTTCCTTGTCGGGACTAGCGGAAACCGGGGAGCTGTTTTTT	CASSSLSGLAETGELFF
-	-	TRBV14	TRBJ2-7	TGTGCCAGCAGCCCCCGGTTGGGGCTTGGAGTTTACGAGCAGTACTTC	CASSPRLGLGVYEQYF
-	-	TRBV14	TRBJ2-7	TGTGCCAGCAGCCAGTTCGAAGCGGTTCCTTACGAGCAGTACTTC	CASSQFEAVPYEQYF
-	TRBD2	TRBV15	TRBJ2-2	TGTGCCACCAGGTTCGGTGGGAGGGCCGCGGCCGGGGAGCTGTTTTTT	CATRFGGRAAAGELFF
once	-	TRBV27	TRBJ2-3	TGTGCCAGCAGTTTCTCCCGGAGGGCACGTCTCGATACGCAGTATTTT	CASSFSRRARLDTQYF
-	TRBD2	TRBV28	TRBJ2-7	TGTGCCAGCAGTCGGACTAGCTCTCTCGAGCAGTACTTC	CASSRTSSLEQYF
-	-	TRBV4-2	TRBJ2-1	TGTGCCAGCAGCCCGGACTCCTCCTACAATGAGCAGTTCTTC	CASSPDSSYNEQFF
-	-	TRBV24-1	TRBJ2-1	TGTGCCACCAGTGACTACACTAGTTACAATGAGCAGTTCTTC	CATSDYTSYNEQFF
-	TRBD2	TRBV5-4	TRBJ2-5	TGTGCCAGCAGCTTGGTAGCGGGAGGAGGGCAAGAGACCCAGTACTTC	CASSLVAGGGQETQYF
-	TRBD1	TRBV19	TRBJ1-5	TGTGCCAGTTCCGGGAGCCAGGGGGTCGGGCAGCCCCAGCATTTT	CASSGSQGVGQPQHF
-	TRBD1	TRBV28	TRBJ2-5	TGTGCCAGCAGTTTAGGGGACAGGGCCGAGACCCAGTACTTC	CASSLGDRAETQYF
-	-	TRBV7-6	TRBJ2-7	TGTGCCAGCAGCTTTCCGGAGCTAGAGAGGTCAATCTACGAGCAGTACTTC	CASSFPELERSIYEQYF
-	-	TRBV28	TRBJ2-2	TGTGCCAGCACTTCAACAGGGAACACCGGGGAGCTGTTTTTT	CASTSTGNTGELFF
-	TRBD1	TRBV28	TRBJ2-7	TGTGCCAGCATTCCGAATCAGGGGGCCTACGAGCAGTACTTC	CASIPNQGAYEQYF
-	-	TRBV23-1	TRBJ1-3	TGCGCCAGCAGTCACTTGGACAGCCGGGTAATCTCCATATATTTT	CASSHLDSRVISIYF
-	-	TRBV4-3	TRBJ2-1	TGCGCCAGCAGCCGGACGGCAGGGACAGAGCAGTTCTTC	CASSRTAGTEQFF